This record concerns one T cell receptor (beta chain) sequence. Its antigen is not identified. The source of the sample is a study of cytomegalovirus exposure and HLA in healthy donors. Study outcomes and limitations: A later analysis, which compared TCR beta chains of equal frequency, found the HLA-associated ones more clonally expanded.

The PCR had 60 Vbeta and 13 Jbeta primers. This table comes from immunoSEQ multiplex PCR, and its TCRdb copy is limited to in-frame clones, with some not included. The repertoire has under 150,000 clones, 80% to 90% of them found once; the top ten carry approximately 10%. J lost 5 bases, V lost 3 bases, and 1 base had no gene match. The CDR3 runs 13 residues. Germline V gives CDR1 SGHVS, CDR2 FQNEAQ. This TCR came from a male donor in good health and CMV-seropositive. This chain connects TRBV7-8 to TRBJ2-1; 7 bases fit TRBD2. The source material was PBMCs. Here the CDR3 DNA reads TGTGCCAGCAGCTTGGGACTACACAATGAGCAGTTCTTC. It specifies CASSLGLHNEQFF.